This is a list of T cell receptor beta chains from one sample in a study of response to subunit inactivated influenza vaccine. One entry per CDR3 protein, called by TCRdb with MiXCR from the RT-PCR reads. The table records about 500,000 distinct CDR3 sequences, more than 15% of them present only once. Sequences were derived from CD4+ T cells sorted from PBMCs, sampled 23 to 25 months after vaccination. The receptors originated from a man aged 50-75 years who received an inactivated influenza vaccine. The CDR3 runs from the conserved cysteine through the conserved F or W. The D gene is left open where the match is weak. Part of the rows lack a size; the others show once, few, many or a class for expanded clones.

cdr3_aa: CASSWQGFQETQYF; cdr3_nt: TGTGCCAGCAGTTGGCAAGGGTTCCAAGAGACCCAGTACTTC; clone_size: -; j_call: TRBJ2-5; v_call: TRBV12-3/TRBV12-4; d_call: -
cdr3_aa: CASSLLAGGVDTQYF; cdr3_nt: TGTGCCAGCAGTTTACTAGCGGGAGGAGTAGATACGCAGTATTTT; clone_size: -; j_call: TRBJ2-3; v_call: TRBV28; d_call: TRBD2
cdr3_aa: CAISLTPNYGYTF; cdr3_nt: TGTGCCATCAGTCTGACACCAAACTATGGCTACACCTTC; clone_size: few; j_call: TRBJ1-2; v_call: TRBV10-3; d_call: -
cdr3_aa: CSALDRGIETQYF; cdr3_nt: TGCAGTGCACTGGACAGGGGAATCGAGACCCAGTACTTC; clone_size: few; j_call: TRBJ2-5; v_call: TRBV20-1; d_call: TRBD1
cdr3_aa: CSVEDTTDTQYF; cdr3_nt: TGCAGCGTTGAGGACACCACAGATACGCAGTATTTT; clone_size: -; j_call: TRBJ2-3; v_call: TRBV29-1; d_call: -
cdr3_aa: CASSSSSLGNQPQHF; cdr3_nt: TGTGCCAGCAGTTCGTCAAGTCTGGGGAATCAGCCCCAGCATTTT; clone_size: few; j_call: TRBJ1-5; v_call: TRBV12-3/TRBV12-4; d_call: -
cdr3_aa: CASSFGTSGIKQFF; cdr3_nt: TGTGCCAGCAGCTTCGGGACTAGCGGGATCAAGCAGTTCTTC; clone_size: many; j_call: TRBJ2-1; v_call: TRBV7-2; d_call: TRBD2
cdr3_aa: CSARHPDYQYF; cdr3_nt: TGCAGTGCTAGACACCCGGACTACCAGTACTTC; clone_size: few; j_call: TRBJ2-7; v_call: TRBV20-1; d_call: -
cdr3_aa: CASSLGAGNYGYTF; cdr3_nt: TGTGCCAGCAGCTTAGGGGCGGGGAACTATGGCTACACCTTC; clone_size: few; j_call: TRBJ1-2; v_call: TRBV7-9; d_call: -
cdr3_aa: CASSFLGTGGYEQYF; cdr3_nt: TGTGCCAGCAGCTTTTTGGGGACAGGGGGATACGAGCAGTACTTC; clone_size: many; j_call: TRBJ2-7; v_call: TRBV7-8; d_call: TRBD1
cdr3_aa: CASSQHIAQETQYF; cdr3_nt: TGTGCCAGCAGCCAACATATAGCCCAAGAGACCCAGTACTTC; clone_size: -; j_call: TRBJ2-5; v_call: TRBV4-2; d_call: -
cdr3_aa: CATSRDARTYEQYF; cdr3_nt: TGTGCCACCAGCAGAGATGCACGCACCTACGAGCAGTACTTC; clone_size: -; j_call: TRBJ2-7; v_call: TRBV15; d_call: -
cdr3_aa: CASSLQGEKTQYF; cdr3_nt: TGTGCCAGCAGTTTACAGGGGGAAAAGACCCAGTACTTC; clone_size: few; j_call: TRBJ2-5; v_call: TRBV12-3/TRBV12-4; d_call: TRBD1
cdr3_aa: CASSRREGGEQFF; cdr3_nt: TGTGCCAGCAGCCGGCGGGAGGGTGGTGAGCAGTTCTTC; clone_size: -; j_call: TRBJ2-1; v_call: TRBV12-3/TRBV12-4; d_call: TRBD2
cdr3_aa: CAITSGGAVEQFF; cdr3_nt: TGTGCCATTACTAGCGGGGGGGCCGTTGAGCAGTTCTTC; clone_size: -; j_call: TRBJ2-1; v_call: TRBV10-3; d_call: TRBD2
cdr3_aa: CASTGDVETQYF; cdr3_nt: TGTGCCAGCACCGGGGATGTAGAGACCCAGTACTTC; clone_size: few; j_call: TRBJ2-5; v_call: TRBV28; d_call: -
cdr3_aa: CSVSGLAGKTDTQYF; cdr3_nt: TGCAGCGTCTCAGGACTAGCGGGAAAGACAGATACGCAGTATTTT; clone_size: -; j_call: TRBJ2-3; v_call: TRBV29-1; d_call: TRBD2
cdr3_aa: CASSETLGRNNGYTF; cdr3_nt: TGTGCCAGCAGTGAAACGTTGGGCAGGAACAACGGCTACACCTTC; clone_size: -; j_call: TRBJ1-2; v_call: TRBV6-1; d_call: -
cdr3_aa: CASSQDFAQGVRYGYTF; cdr3_nt: TGCGCCAGCAGCCAAGATTTCGCACAGGGTGTCCGCTATGGCTACACCTTC; clone_size: -; j_call: TRBJ1-2; v_call: TRBV4-3; d_call: -
cdr3_aa: CASNPGGTDTQYF; cdr3_nt: TGTGCCAGCAACCCTGGTGGCACAGATACGCAGTATTTT; clone_size: -; j_call: TRBJ2-3; v_call: TRBV28; d_call: -
cdr3_aa: CSASPPLAGVGETQYF; cdr3_nt: TGCAGTGCTAGTCCCCCTTTAGCGGGAGTAGGAGAGACCCAGTACTTC; clone_size: many; j_call: TRBJ2-5; v_call: TRBV20-1; d_call: TRBD2
cdr3_aa: CSAIKPGHFEQFF; cdr3_nt: TGCAGTGCCATAAAGCCGGGACATTTCGAGCAGTTCTTC; clone_size: few; j_call: TRBJ2-1; v_call: TRBV20-1; d_call: -
cdr3_aa: CASSFGGLSVYNEQFF; cdr3_nt: TGCGCCAGCAGCTTTGGGGGACTAAGCGTCTACAATGAGCAGTTCTTC; clone_size: -; j_call: TRBJ2-1; v_call: TRBV5-1; d_call: TRBD2
cdr3_aa: CASSLTDGFYNEQFF; cdr3_nt: TGTGCCAGCAGCCTGACCGACGGATTCTACAATGAGCAGTTCTTC; clone_size: few; j_call: TRBJ2-1; v_call: TRBV3-1; d_call: -
cdr3_aa: CASSPLGGLGFF; cdr3_nt: TGTGCCAGCAGCCCCTTGGGGGGGTTGGGTTTCTTT; clone_size: -; j_call: TRBJ1-1; v_call: TRBV7-2; d_call: -
cdr3_aa: CASSSTGGGYGYTF; cdr3_nt: TGTGCCAGCAGCTCGACAGGGGGCGGCTATGGCTACACCTTC; clone_size: -; j_call: TRBJ1-2; v_call: TRBV12-3/TRBV12-4; d_call: TRBD1
cdr3_aa: CSASGRRSTDTQYF; cdr3_nt: TGCAGTGCTAGCGGAAGAAGGAGCACAGATACGCAGTATTTT; clone_size: -; j_call: TRBJ2-3; v_call: TRBV20-1; d_call: -
cdr3_aa: CAWSVRDSYEQYF; cdr3_nt: TGTGCCTGGAGTGTACGTGACAGCTACGAGCAGTACTTC; clone_size: few; j_call: TRBJ2-7; v_call: TRBV30; d_call: -
cdr3_aa: CRPTSGSSEQYF; cdr3_nt: TGCAGGCCTACTAGCGGGAGCTCCGAGCAGTACTTC; clone_size: -; j_call: TRBJ2-7; v_call: TRBV20-1; d_call: TRBD2
cdr3_aa: CSAVPPDAHSYEQYF; cdr3_nt: TGCAGTGCTGTACCGCCGGACGCACATTCCTACGAGCAGTACTTC; clone_size: -; j_call: TRBJ2-7; v_call: TRBV20-1; d_call: -
cdr3_aa: CASSLALAGEQFF; cdr3_nt: TGCGCCAGCAGCTTGGCTCTAGCGGGAGAGCAGTTCTTC; clone_size: many; j_call: TRBJ2-1; v_call: TRBV5-1; d_call: TRBD2
cdr3_aa: CATSARGNKNIQYF; cdr3_nt: TGTGCCACCAGCGCGCGGGGTAATAAAAACATTCAGTACTTC; clone_size: few; j_call: TRBJ2-4; v_call: TRBV15; d_call: -
cdr3_aa: CASSFGGSTGELFF; cdr3_nt: TGTGCCAGCAGCTTCGGGGGGTCCACCGGGGAGCTGTTTTTT; clone_size: -; j_call: TRBJ2-2; v_call: TRBV7-2; d_call: TRBD2
cdr3_aa: CAITLGHEQFF; cdr3_nt: TGTGCCATCACCCTGGGGCATGAGCAGTTCTTC; clone_size: -; j_call: TRBJ2-1; v_call: TRBV10-3; d_call: -
cdr3_aa: CSARGTSGGQSDEQYF; cdr3_nt: TGCAGTGCTAGGGGGACTAGCGGGGGGCAGAGCGACGAGCAGTACTTC; clone_size: few; j_call: TRBJ2-7; v_call: TRBV20-1; d_call: TRBD2
cdr3_aa: CASSLGTAGGRLDTQYF; cdr3_nt: TGTGCCAGCAGCTTAGGAACAGCGGGGGGGCGGTTAGATACGCAGTATTTT; clone_size: many; j_call: TRBJ2-3; v_call: TRBV7-2; d_call: TRBD2
cdr3_aa: CSARAGDTGELFF; cdr3_nt: TGCAGTGCTAGGGCAGGAGACACCGGGGAGCTGTTTTTT; clone_size: -; j_call: TRBJ2-2; v_call: TRBV20-1; d_call: -